A selection of T cell receptor beta chains follows, all from one sample in a study of shared clonotypes between healthy human individuals. The table came from immunoSEQ multiplex PCR; TCRdb's copy has only in-frame clones and leaves some out. This sample has about 2.4 million clones, with over 85% found just once. The sequencing input was naive CD4+ T cells sorted from blood. These receptors all come from a man between 18 and 35 years old in good health. The CDR3 runs from the conserved cysteine through the conserved F or W. The D gene is left open where the match is weak. Clone size appears in some rows only: once, few, many, or a class for an expanded clone.

v_gene,j_gene,d_gene,abundance,CDR3nt,CDR3aa
TRBV6-1,TRBJ2-4,-,-,TGTGCCAGCAGTGACCATCGAGTGGGCACACTAACCAAAAACATTCAGTACTTC,CASSDHRVGTLTKNIQYF
TRBV7-2,TRBJ1-6,-,-,TGTGCCAGCAGCCTCCAAATCCAGGGGTCCTCACCCCTCCACTTT,CASSLQIQGSSPLHF
TRBV7-2,TRBJ2-7,-,-,TGTGCCAGCAGTTCCTACTACGAGCAGTACTTC,CASSSYYEQYF
TRBV18,TRBJ1-5,-,-,TGTGCCAGCTCACGGGAGGACGGAATCAATCAGCCCCAGCATTTT,CASSREDGINQPQHF
TRBV6-4,TRBJ1-5,TRBD1,few,TGTGCCAGCAGTGACCCGGGACAGGACAGCAATCAGCCCCAGCATTTT,CASSDPGQDSNQPQHF
TRBV5-5,TRBJ1-2,-,-,TGTGCCAGCAGCTTGGAGGCAGACTTCAACTATGGCTACACCTTC,CASSLEADFNYGYTF
TRBV7-2,TRBJ1-6,TRBD1,-,TGTGCCAGCAGCCCACAGGGGGGAGGTGTGTCACCCCTCCACTTT,CASSPQGGGVSPLHF
TRBV5-1,TRBJ2-7,-,-,TGCGCCAGCAGCGGACGGGACGGAGCCTACGAGCAGTACTTC,CASSGRDGAYEQYF
TRBV4-3,TRBJ1-2,TRBD1,-,TGCGCCAGCAGCCAGATGCCCACCGGGACAGGGCGCTATGGCTACACCTTC,CASSQMPTGTGRYGYTF
TRBV19,TRBJ2-6,-,-,TGTGCCAGTCGAGAGGCGCCTTGGGCCAGGAACAGCTCGGGGGCCAACGTCCTGACTTTC,CASREAPWARNSSGANVLTF
TRBV7-3,TRBJ2-1,-,-,TGTGCCAGCAGCCTCACTAGGCAGAACAATGAGCAGTTCTTC,CASSLTRQNNEQFF
TRBV5-1,TRBJ2-3,TRBD2,-,TGCGCCAGCAGCTTGAGAGGAGTAGCGGGTTTCACAGATACGCAGTATTTT,CASSLRGVAGFTDTQYF
TRBV5-1,TRBJ1-4,TRBD1,-,TGCGCCAGCAGCTCCGGGACAGCAAATGAAAAACTGTTTTTT,CASSSGTANEKLFF
TRBV7-8,TRBJ2-5,TRBD1,-,TGTGCCAGCAGCCCAGACAGGGGGCGCAACAGGGCCCACTTC,CASSPDRGRNRAHF
TRBV27,TRBJ1-6,-,-,TGTGCCAGCAGGATTAAAAATTCACCCCTCCACTTT,CASRIKNSPLHF
TRBV15,TRBJ2-1,-,-,TGTGCCACCAGCGTACGAAACGGCGGTGAGCAGTTCTTC,CATSVRNGGEQFF
TRBV19,TRBJ1-6,-,-,TGTGCCAGTAGCCCCACAGGAATCAATAATTCACCCCTCCACTTT,CASSPTGINNSPLHF
TRBV6-5,TRBJ1-1,-,few,TGTGCCAGCAGTAGGACAGTGAACACTGAAGCTTTCTTT,CASSRTVNTEAFF
TRBV7-9,TRBJ2-7,-,-,TGTGCCAGCAGCAGTCAACGAAACTCCTACGAGCAGTACTTC,CASSSQRNSYEQYF
TRBV29-1,TRBJ1-3,-,-,TGCAGCGTTGTCCTACCTGGAAACACCATATATTTT,CSVVLPGNTIYF
TRBV5-1,TRBJ2-5,-,-,TGCGCCAGCAGCTTGGACCGTGGGGGCGGGGAGACCCAGTACTTC,CASSLDRGGGETQYF
TRBV4-1,TRBJ1-2,TRBD1,-,TGCGCCAGCAGCAGACAGGGGGCCGGCTATGGCTACACCTTC,CASSRQGAGYGYTF
TRBV4-1,TRBJ2-5,-,-,TGCGCCAGCAGCCAAGAAGGGAAGGTGGTAGAGACCCAGTACTTC,CASSQEGKVVETQYF
TRBV19,TRBJ2-1,-,-,TGTGCCAGTAGTATACGCAGGGCCGGGTCCGATGAGCAGTTCTTC,CASSIRRAGSDEQFF
TRBV11-3,TRBJ2-7,-,once,TGTGCCAGCTCCCAAGGGGCCCCACCCTACGAGCAGTACTTC,CASSQGAPPYEQYF
TRBV18,TRBJ2-5,-,-,TGTGCCAGCTCACGAAGAGGGGTCGGGGAGACCCAGTACTTC,CASSRRGVGETQYF
TRBV6-6,TRBJ2-1,-,-,TGTGCCAGCAGTTACGGGGCCGAGCAGTTCTTC,CASSYGAEQFF
TRBV5-4,TRBJ2-3,TRBD2,once,TGTGCCAGCAGCACGGGACTAGCGGGGACAGATACGCAGTATTTT,CASSTGLAGTDTQYF
TRBV5-1,TRBJ2-7,-,-,TGCGCCAGCAGCTTGGGGACACACACCTACGAGCAGTACTTC,CASSLGTHTYEQYF
TRBV5-1,TRBJ2-5,-,-,TGCGCCAGCAGCTTGGGAGGGCCGCAAGAGACCCAGTACTTC,CASSLGGPQETQYF
TRBV28,TRBJ2-3,TRBD1,-,TGTGCCAGCCTACCGACAGGGCGCCGTGATACGCAGTATTTT,CASLPTGRRDTQYF
TRBV7-2,TRBJ1-4,TRBD1,-,TGTGCCACCGGGACAGGGAATGAAAAACTGTTTTTT,CATGTGNEKLFF
TRBV30,TRBJ1-4,TRBD1,-,TGTGCCTGGAATACGCCAGGGGGATTTAGTGAAAAACTGTTTTTT,CAWNTPGGFSEKLFF
TRBV18,TRBJ2-1,TRBD2,-,TGTGCCAGCTCACCACCGGTAGCGGGAGGGCTGAATGAGCAGTTCTTC,CASSPPVAGGLNEQFF
TRBV10-1,TRBJ1-2,-,-,TGCGCCAGCAGCCCATCAGGGGACTATGGCTACACCTTC,CASSPSGDYGYTF
TRBV27,TRBJ2-5,-,-,TGTGCCAGCAGTCCTACAGGGAGAACTCAAGAGACCCAGTACTTC,CASSPTGRTQETQYF
TRBV28,TRBJ1-4,-,-,TGTGCCAGCAGGGGCGGGGTGAATGAAAAACTGTTTTTT,CASRGGVNEKLFF
TRBV6-6,TRBJ1-2,-,-,TGTGCCAGCAAAGGCCGGGACCTCGCTAACTATGGCTACACCTTC,CASKGRDLANYGYTF
TRBV19,TRBJ1-2,TRBD1,once,TGTGCCAGTGCTACCGGGGACAGGGGGCTGATTGGCTACACCTTC,CASATGDRGLIGYTF
TRBV5-1,TRBJ2-2,TRBD1,-,TGCGCCAGCAGCCGGGTTACAGGGGACACCGGGGAGCTGTTTTTT,CASSRVTGDTGELFF
TRBV6-6,TRBJ2-3,-,-,TGTGCCAGCAGTTACTCGGGTTTCGGGGGCGCAGATACGCAGTATTTT,CASSYSGFGGADTQYF
TRBV7-2,TRBJ2-2,-,-,TGTGCCAGCAGAGGAGGGAGAGGTACCGGGGAGCTGTTTTTT,CASRGGRGTGELFF
TRBV6-1,TRBJ2-7,-,-,TGTGCCAGCAGTGCGCTTAGCTTCGATAGGAACGAGCAGTACTTC,CASSALSFDRNEQYF
TRBV2,TRBJ2-2,-,-,TGTGCCAGCAGTGAGGGCGTCGTTATCGGGGAGCTGTTTTTT,CASSEGVVIGELFF
TRBV28,TRBJ1-2,-,-,TGTGCCAGCAGTCCCACAGTGTATGGCTACACCTTC,CASSPTVYGYTF
TRBV7-9,TRBJ2-7,-,-,TGTGCCAGCAGCTCTGGGCAGGGAACCTACGAGCAGTACTTC,CASSSGQGTYEQYF
TRBV11-2,TRBJ2-7,TRBD1,-,TGTGCCAGCAGAAGTTTAAAAGGGACAGCCTACGAGCAGTACTTC,CASRSLKGTAYEQYF
TRBV30,TRBJ1-2,-,-,TGTGCCTGGAGTGCTCAAGCTAACTATGGCTACACCTTC,CAWSAQANYGYTF
TRBV7-2,TRBJ2-7,TRBD2,-,TGTGCCAGCAGCCTTATATCGTGGCGGGCGGGAGACGAGCAGTACTTC,CASSLISWRAGDEQYF